A selection of T cell receptor beta chains follows, all from one sample in a study of blood T cell repertoires in COVID-19. Profiled with immunoSEQ multiplex PCR; TCRdb holds only in-frame clones, not every one. The table lists a few hundred thousand clones, around 90% of them singletons. The specimen was peripheral blood. The receptors originated from a woman aged 45-59 years who had recovered from COVID-19. Both conserved end residues are part of each CDR3. D genes are given only for firm matches. A clone size is listed for some rows: how often the clone was seen (once, few, many), or a class if it is expanded.

>17|TRBD2|TRBJ2-1|TRBV27|many
TGTGCCAGCAGTGAGACGGCGACTAGCGGAATCTACAATGAGCAGTTCTTC
CASSETATSGIYNEQFF
>15|TRBD1|TRBJ1-5|TRBV11-3|NA
TGTGCCAGCCCCCCCGACAGGGGGAGCAATCAGCCCCAGCATTTT
CASPPDRGSNQPQHF
>15|TRBD1|TRBJ2-2|TRBV4-2|NA
TGTGCCAGCAGCCAAACCGGGACAGGGACCGGGGAGCTGTTTTTT
CASSQTGTGTGELFF
>13|NA|TRBJ1-2|TRBV6-5|NA
TGTGCCAGCAGTCGTCAGGGGATAGATGGCTACACCTTC
CASSRQGIDGYTF
>17|TRBD1|TRBJ1-2|TRBV6-4|NA
TGTGCCAGCAGTCCCACCGGGACAGGTCCCTATGCGTTTGGCTACACCTTC
CASSPTGTGPYAFGYTF
>12|NA|TRBJ1-2|TRBV11-2|few
TGTGCCAGCAGCTTGGGGGGCTATGGCTACACCTTC
CASSLGGYGYTF
>15|NA|TRBJ1-4|TRBV6-5|once
TGTGCCAGCAGGGGGTCAGGGGCAACTAATGAAAAACTGTTTTTT
CASRGSGATNEKLFF
>15|NA|TRBJ2-5|TRBV7-6|NA
TGTGCCAGCAGCTTCAGAACAAGCGTTCAAGAGACCCAGTACTTC
CASSFRTSVQETQYF
>13|NA|TRBJ1-5|TRBV18|NA
TGTGCCAGCTCAGGGAGGAGCAATCAGCCCCAGCATTTT
CASSGRSNQPQHF
>12|NA|TRBJ1-1|TRBV19|NA
TGTGCATCGGGAGGGACCTACACTGAAGCTTTCTTT
CASGGTYTEAFF
>16|TRBD2|TRBJ2-3|TRBV7-3|NA
TGTGCCAGCAGCTTAACTAGCGGGGGTATTACAGATACGCAGTATTTT
CASSLTSGGITDTQYF
>14|NA|TRBJ1-1|TRBV5-1|NA
TGCGCCAGCAGCTTGGAAGGAGTCGGCACTGAAGCTTTCTTT
CASSLEGVGTEAFF
>15|NA|TRBJ2-5|TRBV12-1|NA
TGTGCCAGCAGCTTTGAGAGGGAGGGCCAAGAGACCCAGTACTTC
CASSFEREGQETQYF
>16|TRBD1|TRBJ1-2|TRBV7-2|NA
TGTGCCAGCAGCTCACGACTGGACAGGTTCGGCTATGGCTACACCTTC
CASSSRLDRFGYGYTF
>17|TRBD2|TRBJ2-1|TRBV7-8|NA
TGTGCCAGCAGCTTCTCGGGACTAGCCCATAAGGTCAATGAGCAGTTCTTC
CASSFSGLAHKVNEQFF
>12|NA|TRBJ1-3|TRBV30|NA
TGTGCCTGGAGTCAACAGGGAAACACCATATATTTT
CAWSQQGNTIYF
>15|NA|TRBJ2-1|TRBV6-5|NA
TGTGCCAGCAGTTCTAGACGGGAGCCCTACAATGAGCAGTTCTTC
CASSSRREPYNEQFF
>15|NA|TRBJ1-1|TRBV7-2|once
TGTGCCAGCAGCTTAAGACCTCGGAGTAACACTGAAGCTTTCTTT
CASSLRPRSNTEAFF
>15|NA|TRBJ1-2|TRBV4-2|NA
TGTGCCAGCAGCCAAGATCGCGGAGGAAGCTATGGCTACACCTTC
CASSQDRGGSYGYTF
>17|TRBD2|TRBJ2-1|TRBV6-2/TRBV6-3|few
TGTGCCAGCAGTTACTCGAGTCTAGCGGGGATATACAATGAGCAGTTCTTC
CASSYSSLAGIYNEQFF
>14|NA|TRBJ1-2|TRBV5-1|NA
TGCGCCAGCAGCTTGGAGGCAGGGAACTATGGCTACACCTTC
CASSLEAGNYGYTF
>13|NA|TRBJ2-7|TRBV28|NA
TGTGCCAGCAGTTTCCGGGGTGATGCCAGACCGTACTTC
CASSFRGDARPYF
>14|NA|TRBJ2-7|TRBV5-6|NA
TGTGCCAGCAGCTTGGGGGCAGGGCCCTACGAGCAGTACTTC
CASSLGAGPYEQYF
>14|TRBD2|TRBJ2-7|TRBV27|NA
TGTGCCAGCAGTCCCCCGGGGGGGTTTGAGGAGCAGTACTTC
CASSPPGGFEEQYF
>16|TRBD2|TRBJ2-5|TRBV15|NA
TGTGCCACCAGCAGAGTACGGGGAGGGTACCAAGAGACCCAGTACTTC
CATSRVRGGYQETQYF
>16|NA|TRBJ2-2|TRBV12-5|NA
TGTGCTAGTGGTTTGTATAGCGGTGGACACACCGGGGAGCTGTTTTTT
CASGLYSGGHTGELFF
>14|NA|TRBJ2-7|TRBV30|NA
TGTGCCTGGAGTGTTCAGGGGGGCTCCTACGAGCAGTACTTC
CAWSVQGGSYEQYF
>14|NA|TRBJ1-4|TRBV5-4|NA
TGTGCCAGCAGCCGGAGCGTGAATAATGAAAAACTGTTTTTT
CASSRSVNNEKLFF
>16|TRBD2|TRBJ2-2|TRBV9|once
TGTGCCAGCAGCGTGTCGGGACTAGCGCCGACCGGGGAGCTGTTTTTT
CASSVSGLAPTGELFF
>15|TRBD1|TRBJ1-1|TRBV19|NA
TGTGCCAGTAGTTCTGGGGGACAGATTGGAACTGAAGCTTTCTTT
CASSSGGQIGTEAFF
>11|NA|TRBJ1-2|TRBV28|once
TGTGCCAGCAGTTTTGAGTGGGGCTACACCTTC
CASSFEWGYTF
>15|TRBD1|TRBJ1-3|TRBV29-1|once
TGCAGCGTTGCCCCCGGGACAGGGAGTGGAAACACCATATATTTT
CSVAPGTGSGNTIYF
>14|NA|TRBJ2-7|TRBV7-2|NA
TGTGCCAGCAGCTTCGGGCGGGCTAGGCACGAGCAGTACTTC
CASSFGRARHEQYF
>13|NA|TRBJ1-5|TRBV6-6|NA
TGTGCCAGCAGTTACGAGGGGAGGAGGCCCCAGCATTTT
CASSYEGRRPQHF
>16|NA|TRBJ2-7|TRBV6-2/TRBV6-3|NA
TGTGCCAGCAGTTACCCTGGACAGATGGCGGGCGACGAGCAGTACTTC
CASSYPGQMAGDEQYF
>15|NA|TRBJ2-2|TRBV29-1|NA
TGCAGCGTTGCGGGCGGGATGGGCTTAACCGGGGAGCTGTTTTTT
CSVAGGMGLTGELFF
>15|NA|TRBJ2-7|TRBV4-1|NA
TGCGCCAGCAGCCAAGTTGCAGGTAGCTCCTACGAGCAGTACTTC
CASSQVAGSSYEQYF
>14|NA|TRBJ2-7|TRBV7-2|NA
TGTGCCAGCAGCTTTGGGACATTCGGCTACGAGCAGTACTTC
CASSFGTFGYEQYF
>14|NA|TRBJ2-7|TRBV9|NA
TGTGCCAGCAGCAAATACACAGGACCCTACGAGCAGTACTTC
CASSKYTGPYEQYF
>12|NA|TRBJ2-3|TRBV21-1|few
TGTGCCGGCTGGGGGGGAACAGATACGCAGTATTTT
CAGWGGTDTQYF
>13|NA|TRBJ1-1|TRBV25-1|NA
TGTGCCAGCAGCTGGGGGAGGGAGACTGAAGCTTTCTTT
CASSWGRETEAFF
>12|NA|TRBJ2-1|TRBV7-9|NA
TGTGCCAGCAGCTTATCTGCCAAACGGGAGTTCTTC
CASSLSAKREFF
>16|NA|TRBJ2-5|TRBV27|NA
TGTGCCAGCAGTTTATCGGCGAGGGGGATGCGGGAGACCCAGTACTTC
CASSLSARGMRETQYF
>12|NA|TRBJ1-5|TRBV30|NA
TGTGCCTGGAGTCAGGGCCTAGGGGCCCAGCATTTT
CAWSQGLGAQHF
>14|NA|TRBJ2-2|TRBV29-1|NA
TGCAGCGTGGGGCGGACGGGGAACACCGGGGAGCTGTTTTTT
CSVGRTGNTGELFF
>16|NA|TRBJ2-2|TRBV3-1/TRBV3-2|NA
TGTGCCAGCAGCCGAACCGGGACACTGAACACCGGGGAGCTGTTTTTT
CASSRTGTLNTGELFF
>14|TRBD1|TRBJ1-2|TRBV6-4|NA
TGTGCCAGCAGTCCCGGGACAGGGGGCAGGGGCTACACCTTC
CASSPGTGGRGYTF
>15|TRBD2|TRBJ2-7|TRBV7-2|NA
TGTGCCAGCAGCACCGGGACTAGCGGCACCTACGAGCAGTACTTC
CASSTGTSGTYEQYF
>13|TRBD1|TRBJ2-2|TRBV6-5|once
TGTGCCAGTCAGGACAGGTTCACCGGGGAGCTGTTTTTT
CASQDRFTGELFF
>15|TRBD1|TRBJ1-1|TRBV6-2/TRBV6-3|NA
TGTGCCAGCAGTACCCCGGGACAGGGGAACACTGAAGCTTTCTTT
CASSTPGQGNTEAFF
>19|TRBD1|TRBJ1-6|TRBV15|NA
TGTGCCACCAGCAGAGAAACTCCTTGGGGACAGGGGCTTAATTCACCCCTCCACTTT
CATSRETPWGQGLNSPLHF
>15|NA|TRBJ2-2|TRBV5-1|NA
TGCGCCAGCAGCTTGATTGAACAGCCTACCGGGGAGCTGTTTTTT
CASSLIEQPTGELFF
>15|NA|TRBJ1-1|TRBV5-1|NA
TGCGCCAGCAGCCCGGCGGGACCCTTGAACACTGAAGCTTTCTTT
CASSPAGPLNTEAFF
>14|NA|TRBJ1-2|TRBV5-8|NA
TGTGCCAGCACCAAACAAAGGGGATGGGATGGCTACACCTTC
CASTKQRGWDGYTF